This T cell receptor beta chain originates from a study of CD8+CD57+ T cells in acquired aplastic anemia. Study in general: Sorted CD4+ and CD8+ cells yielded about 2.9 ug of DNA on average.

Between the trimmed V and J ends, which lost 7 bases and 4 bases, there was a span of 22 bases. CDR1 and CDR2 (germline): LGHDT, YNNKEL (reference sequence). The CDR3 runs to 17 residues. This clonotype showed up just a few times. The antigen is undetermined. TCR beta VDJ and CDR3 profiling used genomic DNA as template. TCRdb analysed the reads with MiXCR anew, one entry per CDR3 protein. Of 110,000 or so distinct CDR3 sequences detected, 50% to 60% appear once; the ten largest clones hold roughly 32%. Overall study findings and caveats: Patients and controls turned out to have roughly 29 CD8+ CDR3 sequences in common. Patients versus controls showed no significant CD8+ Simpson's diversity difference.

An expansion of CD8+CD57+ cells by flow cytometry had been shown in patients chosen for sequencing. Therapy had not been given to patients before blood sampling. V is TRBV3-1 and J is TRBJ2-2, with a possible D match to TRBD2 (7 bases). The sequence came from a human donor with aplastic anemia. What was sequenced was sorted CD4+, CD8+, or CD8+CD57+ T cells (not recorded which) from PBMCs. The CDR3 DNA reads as TGTGCCAGCAACGATTCTGGGCGGGGGCGGCGCACCGGGGAGCTGTTTTTT. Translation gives CASNDSGRGRRTGELFF.